This T cell receptor beta chain was recorded in a study of technical replicates of blood from a few donors (dated by TCRdb to about 2017). For this clone: Its cognate antigen has yet to be identified. The record has no base qualities; no much larger clone is one base away.

Spanning cysteine to phenylalanine, the CDR3 consists of 16 amino acids. Only the CDR3 DNA is retained, 48 bases long and in frame from the first base. CDR1 and CDR2 were assigned from the germline V gene as SGHRS and YFSETQ. Relative to germline, V is missing 4 bases and J is missing 7 bases, with 17 bases of the junction outside any gene match. The library came from the immunoSEQ multiplex PCR assay. TCRdb stores this immuneACCESS table with in-frame sequences only. Part of the clones is absent; in the studies checked, under half of the shortfall reflects unresolved V genes, and no reason is known for the rest. The sample yields about 64,000 clones; 65% to 90% were counted once. The biggest ten clones account for roughly 5.1% of the sample.

Specimen: PBMCs. This TCR derives from a human donor in good health. Some clones in this sample may be carry-over from other donors' samples. This sequence uses TRBV5-1 and TRBJ2-7; 7 bases in between match TRBD2. CDR3 sequence: CASSPASRAGAGEQYF. Here is the DNA: TGCGCCAGCAGCCCCGCGTCCCGCGCGGGAGCAGGAGAGCAGTACTTC.